The sequence of this T cell receptor beta chain was determined in a study of blood T cell repertoires in COVID-19. This clone was observed once. Generated by immunoSEQ multiplex PCR, the TCRdb table keeps only in-frame clones and is missing some. The profile covers about 180,000 clones, with 86% appearing a single time and about 9.7% taken by the ten largest. After removal of 4 bases from V and 0 bases from J, the junction contained 11 bases not matched to a gene. The CDR3 length is 18 residues. The germline gives CDR1 SEHNR, CDR2 FQNEAQ (reference sequence). The TCR sequence derives from a man over 45 with active or convalescent COVID-19. Sequenced material: peripheral blood. This rearrangement joins TRBV7-9 to TRBJ1-5, with 8 bases matching TRBD1. The CDR3 coding sequence is TGTGCCAGCAGCTCGGGACAGGTCGGAACCTATAGCAATCAGCCCCAGCATTTT. Translated: CASSSGQVGTYSNQPQHF.